The rows below give T cell receptor beta chains drawn from one sample of a study of PD-1 blockade in mismatch repair-deficient tumors. Here immunoSEQ multiplex PCR was the method, and the copy in TCRdb shows in-frame clones only, minus some. The sample shows tens of thousands of clones, approximately 80% of them seen only once. The sample in question was peripheral blood, obtained 4 weeks after starting pembrolizumab. These receptors came from an adult with mismatch repair-deficient cancer. Each CDR3 is given with its conserved first and last residue. The D gene is left open where the match is weak. The size of a clone is reported for some rows only, either as once, few or many, or as a class for expanded clones.

D gene	V gene	J gene	clone size	CDR3 DNA	CDR3 protein
NA	TRBV13	TRBJ1-1	once	TGTGCCAGCACCCTAGGGTCGCCACAACTGAACACTGAAGCTTTCTTT	CASTLGSPQLNTEAFF
NA	TRBV5-1	TRBJ2-3	NA	TGCGCCAGCAGCTCTACGGGAGTTCATTCAGATACGCAGTATTTT	CASSSTGVHSDTQYF
TRBD2	TRBV15	TRBJ2-7	NA	TGTGCCACCAGCGCAATGACTAGCGGGAGTTATGAGCAGTACTTC	CATSAMTSGSYEQYF
TRBD1	TRBV7-9	TRBJ1-4	NA	TGTGCCAGCAGCAAGGGACAGGATAATGAAAAACTGTTTTTT	CASSKGQDNEKLFF
NA	TRBV5-1	TRBJ2-2	NA	TGCGCCAGCAGCTTGGTCCCAGCGGGGGAGCTGTTTTTT	CASSLVPAGELFF
NA	TRBV25-1	TRBJ2-6	NA	TGTGCCAGCAGTGATACGGGCTCTGGGGCCAACGTCCTGACTTTC	CASSDTGSGANVLTF
NA	TRBV10-3	TRBJ1-2	NA	TGTGCCATCAGTGGCCAGACAGGTGCAGGGGGCTACACCTTC	CAISGQTGAGGYTF
NA	TRBV5-1	TRBJ1-1	NA	TGCGCCAGCAGTAGCAGCCTGAACACTGAAGCTTTCTTT	CASSSSLNTEAFF
NA	TRBV7-7	TRBJ1-4	NA	TGTGCTAGCAGCTTAGAGGCACAGGGAGGGGGTGAAAAACTGTTTTTT	CASSLEAQGGGEKLFF
NA	TRBV13	TRBJ1-3	NA	TGTGCCAGCAGTTACGACAGGCTCTCTGGAAACACCATATATTTT	CASSYDRLSGNTIYF
NA	TRBV19	TRBJ2-7	few	TGTGCCAGTAGTGCCTCCCTTTCAAGGCAATACGAGCAGTACTTC	CASSASLSRQYEQYF
NA	TRBV5-1	TRBJ2-2	once	TGCGCCAGCAGCTTGTCCCCCGCCGCCGGGGAGCTGTTTTTT	CASSLSPAAGELFF
TRBD1	TRBV6-1	TRBJ1-1	NA	TGTGCCAGCAGTGATCAGGGGGGAGCCACTGAAGCTTTCTTT	CASSDQGGATEAFF
NA	TRBV27	TRBJ1-5	NA	TGTGCCAGCAGTTTATCTGGACGGGAAAATCAGCCCCAGCATTTT	CASSLSGRENQPQHF
NA	TRBV14	TRBJ2-3	NA	TGTGCCAGCAGCACTGGCGGTCTGAAGGCAGATACGCAGTATTTT	CASSTGGLKADTQYF
NA	TRBV5-5	TRBJ1-2	NA	TGTGCCAGCAGCATCCTTGAGGGGCCTAACTATGGCTACACCTTC	CASSILEGPNYGYTF
TRBD2	TRBV19	TRBJ2-1	NA	TGTGCCAGTAGCAACCGACTAGCGGGAGGGTACAATGAGCAGTTCTTC	CASSNRLAGGYNEQFF
TRBD2	TRBV19	TRBJ2-5	NA	TGTGCCAGTAGTATAGATCTAGCGGGAGGGCCCTTCCAAGAGACCCAGTACTTC	CASSIDLAGGPFQETQYF
NA	TRBV5-4	TRBJ2-1	NA	TGTGCCAGCAGCTTGGACAGCGGCCCCTACAATGAGCAGTTCTTC	CASSLDSGPYNEQFF
NA	TRBV7-9	TRBJ2-7	NA	TGTGCCAGCAGCCCGAGACAGAGGCTCGGTTTCAACGAGCAGTACTTC	CASSPRQRLGFNEQYF
TRBD2	TRBV27	TRBJ2-1	once	TGTGCCAGCAGTTCCCGCACAGGACTAGTCTACTACAATGAGCAGTTCTTC	CASSSRTGLVYYNEQFF
TRBD2	TRBV7-2	TRBJ2-1	NA	TGTGCCAGCAGCCAAATTCTAGCGGGGCCCTACAATGAGCAGTTCTTC	CASSQILAGPYNEQFF
TRBD2	TRBV18	TRBJ2-1	few	TGTGCCACTAGCGGGGAAAATGAGCAGTTCTTC	CATSGENEQFF
NA	TRBV7-9	TRBJ1-1	NA	TGTGCCAGCAGCGGTGGGACACAGAACACTGAAGCTTTCTTT	CASSGGTQNTEAFF
NA	TRBV30	TRBJ1-2	few	TGTGCCTCGGAGGTGGTTTATGGCTACACCTTC	CASEVVYGYTF
TRBD2	TRBV5-4	TRBJ2-7	once	TGTGCCAGCAGCTATCGTAGCGGGAGTACCTCTTACGAGCAGTACTTC	CASSYRSGSTSYEQYF
TRBD2	TRBV7-2	TRBJ2-1	NA	TGTGCCAGCAGCTTAGCGAGCGGGAGGTCCTACAATGAGCAGTTCTTC	CASSLASGRSYNEQFF
TRBD1	TRBV6-1	TRBJ2-1	NA	TGTGCCAGCCTCGGGGACAGCAAACTCAATGAGCAGTTCTTC	CASLGDSKLNEQFF
NA	TRBV25-1	TRBJ1-5	NA	TGTGCCAGCAGTGAAAACAGGGACGGTCAGCCCCAGCATTTT	CASSENRDGQPQHF
NA	TRBV6-6	TRBJ1-4	NA	TGTGCCAGCAGTTACTTGGGACGGCTAGGTGAAAAACTGTTTTTT	CASSYLGRLGEKLFF
NA	TRBV13	TRBJ2-7	NA	TGTGCCAGCAGCTCCCAGCGGGTCTCCTACGAGCAGTACTTC	CASSSQRVSYEQYF
TRBD1	TRBV19	TRBJ2-7	NA	TGTGCCAGTAGTATGGGACAGGGGGCCTACGAGCAGTACTTC	CASSMGQGAYEQYF
NA	TRBV7-5	TRBJ1-2	few	TGTGCCGGGACAGGGACTTCGGGCTACACCTTC	CAGTGTSGYTF
NA	TRBV5-6	TRBJ2-6	NA	TGTGCCAGCAGCAATGGTTGGGGGGCCAACGTCCTGACTTTC	CASSNGWGANVLTF
NA	TRBV9	TRBJ1-3	NA	TGTGCCAGCAGCGGAGGCTTTGCGAAAGGAGGTGGAAACACCATATATTTT	CASSGGFAKGGGNTIYF
TRBD2	TRBV5-1	TRBJ2-1	few	TGCGCCAGCAGCTTCCCGGAAAGCGGGAGATCCTACAATGAGCAGTTCTTC	CASSFPESGRSYNEQFF
NA	TRBV4-1	TRBJ2-3	NA	TGCGCCAGCAAAGGCGGACTTAGCACAGATACGCAGTATTTT	CASKGGLSTDTQYF
TRBD1	TRBV6-6	TRBJ2-7	NA	TGTGCCAGCAGCTACGCAGGACAGGGCTCCTACGAGCAGTACTTC	CASSYAGQGSYEQYF
NA	TRBV18	TRBJ1-2	NA	TGTGCCAGCTCACCATCGCCTCCCGTAGCTTCGGGTGGCTACACCTTC	CASSPSPPVASGGYTF
TRBD2	TRBV29-1	TRBJ2-1	once	TGCAGCGTTGCGACTAGCGGGAGCGGTGAGCAGTTCTTC	CSVATSGSGEQFF
NA	TRBV19	TRBJ2-7	few	TGTGCCAGTAGTATCGGCGCTCCCTCTTCGTATTGGTACTTC	CASSIGAPSSYWYF
NA	TRBV27	TRBJ2-6	NA	TGTGCCAGCAGTCCACAGCTCTCTGGGGCCAACGTCCTGACTTTC	CASSPQLSGANVLTF
NA	TRBV11-2	TRBJ2-5	NA	TGTGCCAGCAGCTTAGCTTGGGCCGTCAAATACCAAGAGACCCAGTACTTC	CASSLAWAVKYQETQYF
NA	TRBV6-1	TRBJ1-3	NA	TGTGCCAGCAGTGCACACCAAGGAGCAGGAAACACCATATATTTT	CASSAHQGAGNTIYF
TRBD2	TRBV7-3	TRBJ2-1	NA	TGTGCCAGCAGCTCCTTGGGACTAGCGGGAGTGAATGAGCAGTTCTTC	CASSSLGLAGVNEQFF
TRBD2	TRBV7-2	TRBJ2-7	NA	TGTGCCAGCAGCTTAAGGACTAGCTTAGGCTACGAGCAGTACTTC	CASSLRTSLGYEQYF
NA	TRBV27	TRBJ2-5	few	TGTGCCAGCAGGACTGTAGGGGGAGGACAAGAGACCCAGTACTTC	CASRTVGGGQETQYF
NA	TRBV7-9	TRBJ2-7	once	TGTGCCAGCAGCCCCCCTTGGGGGAGAGTCAACGAGCAGTACTTC	CASSPPWGRVNEQYF
NA	TRBV2	TRBJ1-5	NA	TGTGCCAGCAGTGGCCAGGCAGCTAGCAATCAGCCCCAGCATTTT	CASSGQAASNQPQHF